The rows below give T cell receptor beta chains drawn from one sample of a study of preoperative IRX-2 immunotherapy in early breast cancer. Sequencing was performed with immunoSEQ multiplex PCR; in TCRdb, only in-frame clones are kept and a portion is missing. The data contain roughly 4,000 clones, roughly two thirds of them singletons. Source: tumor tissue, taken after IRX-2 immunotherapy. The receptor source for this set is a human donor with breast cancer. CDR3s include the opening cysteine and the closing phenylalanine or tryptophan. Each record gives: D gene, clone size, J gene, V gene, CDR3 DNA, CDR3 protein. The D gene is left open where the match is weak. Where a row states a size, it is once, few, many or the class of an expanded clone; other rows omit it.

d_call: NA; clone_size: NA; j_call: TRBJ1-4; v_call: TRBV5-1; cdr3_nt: TGCGCCAGCAGCGCTGCAGGGACGGGGGGTGAAAAACTGTTTTTT; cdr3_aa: CASSAAGTGGEKLFF
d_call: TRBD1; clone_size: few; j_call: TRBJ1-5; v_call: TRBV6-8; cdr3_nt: TGTGCCAGCAGTTATCGGACCACAGGGGAACGTCAGCCCCAGCATTTT; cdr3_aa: CASSYRTTGERQPQHF
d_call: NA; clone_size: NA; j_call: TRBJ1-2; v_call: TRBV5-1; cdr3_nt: TGCGCCAGCAGCTTCTATGCGGAAAACTATGGCTACACCTTC; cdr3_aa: CASSFYAENYGYTF
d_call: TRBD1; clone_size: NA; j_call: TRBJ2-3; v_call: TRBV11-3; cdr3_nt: TGTGCCAGCAGCCGGAACCGGGACAGGGAGCCCGGTATCACAGATACGCAGTATTTT; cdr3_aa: CASSRNRDREPGITDTQYF
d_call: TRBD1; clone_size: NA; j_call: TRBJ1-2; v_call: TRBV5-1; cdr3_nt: TGCGCCAGCAGCCAAGACAGGGGCCATAACTATGGCTACACCTTC; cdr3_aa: CASSQDRGHNYGYTF
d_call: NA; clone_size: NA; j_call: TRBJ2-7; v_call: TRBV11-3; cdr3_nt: TGTGCCAGCAGCTTGAATTCCCTGACAGTGTCAAGTTTGGAGGAGCAGTACTTC; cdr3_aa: CASSLNSLTVSSLEEQYF
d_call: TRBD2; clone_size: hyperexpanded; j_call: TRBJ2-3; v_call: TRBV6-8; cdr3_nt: TGTGCCAGCAGTTACCCCCCAGCGGGAGGGCCTGGAGATACGCAGTATTTT; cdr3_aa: CASSYPPAGGPGDTQYF
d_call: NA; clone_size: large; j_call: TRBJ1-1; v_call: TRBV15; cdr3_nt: TGTGCCACCAGTGACGAAACAGGGAAAATGAACACTGAAGCTTTCTTT; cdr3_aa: CATSDETGKMNTEAFF
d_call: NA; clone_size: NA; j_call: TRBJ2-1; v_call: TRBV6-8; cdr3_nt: TGTGCCAGCAGCCGACCGGGACATAATAATGAGCAGTTCTTC; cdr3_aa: CASSRPGHNNEQFF
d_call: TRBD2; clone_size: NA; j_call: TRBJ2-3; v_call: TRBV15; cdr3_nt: TGTGCCACCAGCAGAGCCCTAGGACTAGCGGGAGGGACTGCCACAGATACGCAGTATTTT; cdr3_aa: CATSRALGLAGGTATDTQYF
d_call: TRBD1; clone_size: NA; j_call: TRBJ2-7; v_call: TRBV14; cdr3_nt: TGTGCCAGCAGCCGATGGGACAGGGAGTCCTACGAGCAGTACTTC; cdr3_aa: CASSRWDRESYEQYF
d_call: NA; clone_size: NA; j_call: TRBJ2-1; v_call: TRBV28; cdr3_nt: TGTGCCAGCAGAGTCCTCCTGATGGGAGTCCAGGATGAGCAGTTCTTC; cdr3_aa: CASRVLLMGVQDEQFF